This T cell receptor beta chain is drawn from a study of control samples from healthy donors and cancer patients. The CDR3 length is 14 residues. Germline CDR1 SGHNT, CDR2 YYREEE (reference sequence). Trimming removed 4 bases from V and 5 bases from J; junction bases left unmatched: 3. Assay: immunoSEQ multiplex PCR; the TCRdb copy retains only in-frame clones and omits some. The data hold approximately 170,000 clones, with 90% to 95% observed a single time. Sequenced: blood. The genes are TRBV5-4 and TRBJ1-4; the match to TRBD1 covers 9 bases. The clonotype was recovered from a woman between 25 and 40 years old in good health. The CDR3 coding sequence is TGTGCCAGCAGCCACAGGGGGCAGAATGAAAAACTGTTTTTT. Translated, it gives CASSHRGQNEKLFF. Full variable domain (rest looked up from reference TRBV5-4 and TRBJ1-4): ETGVTQSPTHLIKTRGQQVTLRCSSQSGHNTVSWYQQALGQGPQFIFQYYREEENGRGNFPPRFSGLQFPNYSSELNVNALELDDSALYLCASSHRGQNEKLFFGSGTQLSVL.